These 2 T cell receptor beta chains originate from one sample sequenced in a study of CD8+CD57+ T cells in acquired aplastic anemia (dated by TCRdb to the late 2010s). For sequencing, an Illumina HiSeq 2000 was employed. TCR beta VDJ combination and CDR3 sequence profiling used genomic DNA as the template. TCRdb reanalyzed the raw reads on its own, using fastp at Q25 for trimming and MiXCR for clone calling, and kept in-frame beta chains. Rows with a matching CDR3 protein are joined into one entry that keeps the most common DNA and genes. The sample table contains 450,000 to 550,000 distinct CDR3 sequences; only one count was recorded for about a third of them. The top ten clones comprise roughly 0.8% of the sample. Expansion of CD8+CD57+ cells had been shown by flow cytometry in the patients chosen for sequencing. The sequenced material came from sorted CD4+, CD8+, or CD8+CD57+ T cells (not recorded which) from PBMCs. These receptor sequences come from a human donor with aplastic anemia.

This clonotype was picked up a small number of times. The chain is built from TRBV18 and TRBJ2-7; 9 bases are a match to TRBD1. Germline V gene data show CDR1 as KGHSH and CDR2 as LQKENI. The CDR3 covers 14 residues. Trimming cost V 3 bases and J 3 bases; bases outside gene matches: 3. CDR3: CASSPRDRVYEQYF. For the CDR3, the DNA is TGTGCCAGCTCACCCAGGGACAGGGTCTACGAGCAGTACTTC.

This clonotype was observed a few times. The chain carries TRBV10-3 and TRBJ2-7; D unresolved. Trimming shortened V by 3 bases and J by 1 base, and 4 bases separated the two germline ends. From germline, CDR1 is ENHRY and CDR2 SYGVKD. The CDR3 sequence is 12 residues long. DNA of the CDR3: TGTGCCATCAGTGACGCTTCCTACGAGCAGTACTTC. It codes for CAISDASYEQYF.